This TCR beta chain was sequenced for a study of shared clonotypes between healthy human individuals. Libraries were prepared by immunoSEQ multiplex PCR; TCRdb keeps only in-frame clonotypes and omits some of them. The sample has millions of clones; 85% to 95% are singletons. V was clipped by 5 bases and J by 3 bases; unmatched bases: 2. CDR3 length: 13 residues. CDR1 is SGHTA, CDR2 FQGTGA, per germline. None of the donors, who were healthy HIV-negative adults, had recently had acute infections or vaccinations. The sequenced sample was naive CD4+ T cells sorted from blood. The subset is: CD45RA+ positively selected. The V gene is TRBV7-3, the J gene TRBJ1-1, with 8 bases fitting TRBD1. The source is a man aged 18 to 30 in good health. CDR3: CASSQTGDTEAFF. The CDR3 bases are TGTGCCAGCAGCCAGACAGGGGACACTGAAGCTTTCTTT.